Only a few counts were recorded for the clone carrying this T cell receptor beta chain. Its antigen is unknown. TCRdb independently ran MiXCR on the 5' RACE reads; one entry per CDR3 protein. The profile shows about 340,000 distinct CDR3 sequences, 14% of them singletons. These data come from a study of T-cell memory formation after mild COVID-19. Study-level points and caveats: Among clones peaking at day 37 in the second wave, SARS-CoV-2 specificity remained unconfirmed.

With 4 bases removed from V and 7 bases from J, the gap between germline ends came to 11 bases. The V gene's germline CDR1 is DFQATT and CDR2 SNEGSKA (reference sequence). This CDR3 region has 12 residues. The TCR comes from a man between 18 and 35 years old who had mild COVID-19 (a few samples of this study predate the infection). Cell type and time point are not known. Input material: PBMCs or a T cell subset sorted from them (not recorded which). The V gene is TRBV20-1, the J gene TRBJ2-1; TRBD1 is a possible D gene (5 bases). CDR3 amino acids: CSATQGGNEQFF. Here the CDR3 DNA reads TGCAGTGCTACTCAGGGTGGGAATGAGCAGTTCTTC.